This T cell receptor beta chain emerged from a study of radiation and T cells in renal cell carcinoma. The study's findings and limits: Irradiated tumors held more dominant CDR3 motifs than control tumors.

Treatment given: treatment-naive control, cytoreductive nephrectomy. In germline, CDR1 is SNHLY, CDR2 FYNNEI. The J segment lost 6 bases and the V segment lost 7 bases, leaving 9 bases of the junction unmatched. This CDR3 comprises 14 residues. This clone came up once. The antigen is not known. The repertoire was sequenced with immunoSEQ multiplex PCR; TCRdb's copy has only in-frame clones and lacks some. Among roughly 13,000 clones listed, about 56% were seen once. The sample was tumor tissue, taken from a patient whose treatment was nephrectomy without radiotherapy. This chain links TRBV2 with TRBJ2-1; 7 positions agree with TRBD2. This clonotype was sampled from a man between 50 and 59 years old with renal cell carcinoma. As DNA, the CDR3 is TGTGCCAGCAAGAGGCAGCGGGGAGCCAATGAGCAGTTCTTC. It encodes CASKRQRGANEQFF. The variable domain in full, with the rest retrieved from reference TRBV2 and TRBJ2-1, is EPEVTQTPSHQVTQMGQEVILRCVPISNHLYFYWYRQILGQKVEFLVSFYNNEISEKSEIFDDQFSVERPDGSNFTLKIRSTKLEDSAMYFCASKRQRGANEQFFGPGTRLTVL.